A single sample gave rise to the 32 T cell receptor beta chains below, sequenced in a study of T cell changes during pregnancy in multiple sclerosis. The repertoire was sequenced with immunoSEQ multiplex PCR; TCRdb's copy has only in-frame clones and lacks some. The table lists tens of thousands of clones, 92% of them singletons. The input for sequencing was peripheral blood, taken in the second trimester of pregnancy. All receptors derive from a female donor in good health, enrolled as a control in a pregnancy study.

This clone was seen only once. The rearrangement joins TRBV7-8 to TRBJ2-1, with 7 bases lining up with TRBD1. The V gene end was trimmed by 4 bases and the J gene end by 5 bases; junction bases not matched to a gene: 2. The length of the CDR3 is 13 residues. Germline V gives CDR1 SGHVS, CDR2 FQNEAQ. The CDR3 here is CASSSTGDNEQFF. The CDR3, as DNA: TGTGCCAGCAGCTCAACAGGGGACAATGAGCAGTTCTTC.

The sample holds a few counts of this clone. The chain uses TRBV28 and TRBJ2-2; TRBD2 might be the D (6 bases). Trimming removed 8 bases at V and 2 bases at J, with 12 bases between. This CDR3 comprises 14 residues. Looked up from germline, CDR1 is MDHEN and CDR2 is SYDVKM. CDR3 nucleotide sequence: TGTGCCAGCGGAAAGGGACTTAACACCGGGGAGCTGTTTTTT. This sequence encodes CASGKGLNTGELFF.

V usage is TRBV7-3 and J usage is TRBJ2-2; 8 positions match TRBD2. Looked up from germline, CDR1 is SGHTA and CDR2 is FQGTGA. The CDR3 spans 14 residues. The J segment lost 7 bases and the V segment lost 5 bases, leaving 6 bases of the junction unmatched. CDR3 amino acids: CASSRSGTGGELFF. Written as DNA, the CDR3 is TGTGCCAGCAGCCGTAGCGGGACTGGCGGGGAGCTGTTTTTT.

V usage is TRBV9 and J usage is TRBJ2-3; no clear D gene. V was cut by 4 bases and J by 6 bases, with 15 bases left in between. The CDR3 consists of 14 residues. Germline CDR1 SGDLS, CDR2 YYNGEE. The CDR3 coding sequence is TGTGCCAGCAGCTCACCGTCCCGGTCGGATACGCAGTATTTT. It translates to CASSSPSRSDTQYF.

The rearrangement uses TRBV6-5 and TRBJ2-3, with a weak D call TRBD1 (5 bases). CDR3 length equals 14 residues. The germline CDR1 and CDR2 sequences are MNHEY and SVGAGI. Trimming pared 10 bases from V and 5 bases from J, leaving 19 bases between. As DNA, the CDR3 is TGTGCCACCGAACGGTACAAGGGGCTAGATACGCAGTATTTT. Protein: CATERYKGLDTQYF.

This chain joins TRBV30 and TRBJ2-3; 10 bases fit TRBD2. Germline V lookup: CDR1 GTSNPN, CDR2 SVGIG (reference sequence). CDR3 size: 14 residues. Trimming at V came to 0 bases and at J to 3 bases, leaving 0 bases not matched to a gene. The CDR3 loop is CAWSVAGGTDTQYF. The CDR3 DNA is TGTGCCTGGAGTGTAGCGGGAGGGACAGATACGCAGTATTTT.

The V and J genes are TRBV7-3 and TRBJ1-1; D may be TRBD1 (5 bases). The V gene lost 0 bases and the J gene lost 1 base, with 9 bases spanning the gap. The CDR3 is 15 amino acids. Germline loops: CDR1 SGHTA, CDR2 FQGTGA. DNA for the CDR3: TGTGCCAGCAGCTTAACAGGGGCGCGGAACACTGAAGCTTTCTTT. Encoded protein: CASSLTGARNTEAFF.

The CDR3 DNA reads TGTGCCAGCAGAGACAGAAGCAATCAGCCCCAGCATTTT. This gives the protein CASRDRSNQPQHF. This chain links TRBV28 with TRBJ1-5; maybe TRBD1 (5 bases). CDR3 size: 13 residues. The germline V gene has CDR1 MDHEN and CDR2 SYDVKM. Between the trimmed V and J ends, which lost 6 bases and 1 base, there was a span of 7 bases.

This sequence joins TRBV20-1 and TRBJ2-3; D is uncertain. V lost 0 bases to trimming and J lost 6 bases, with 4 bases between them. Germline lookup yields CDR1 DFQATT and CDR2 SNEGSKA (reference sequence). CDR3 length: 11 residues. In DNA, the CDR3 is TGCAGTGCTAGAGATCTGGATACGCAGTATTTT. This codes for CSARDLDTQYF.

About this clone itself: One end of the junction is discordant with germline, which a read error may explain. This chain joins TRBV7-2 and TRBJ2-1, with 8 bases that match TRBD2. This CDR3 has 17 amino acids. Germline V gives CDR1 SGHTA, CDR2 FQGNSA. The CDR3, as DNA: TGTGCCGGCAGCTTGGGGGAGCGGGGGAGGATGGGACGTGAGCAGTTCTTC. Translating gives CAGSLGERGRMGREQFF.

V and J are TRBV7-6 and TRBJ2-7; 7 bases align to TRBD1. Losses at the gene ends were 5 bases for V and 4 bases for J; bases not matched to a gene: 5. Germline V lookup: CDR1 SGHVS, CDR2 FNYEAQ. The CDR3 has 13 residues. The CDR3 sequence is CASSPTDRYEQYF. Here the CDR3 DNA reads TGTGCCAGCAGCCCTACGGACAGGTACGAGCAGTACTTC. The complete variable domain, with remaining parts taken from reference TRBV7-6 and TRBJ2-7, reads GAGVSQSPRYKVTKRGQDVALRCDPISGHVSLYWYRQALGQGPEFLTYFNYEAQQDKSGLPNDRFSAERPEGSISTLTIQRTEQRDSAMYRCASSPTDRYEQYFGPGTRLTVT.

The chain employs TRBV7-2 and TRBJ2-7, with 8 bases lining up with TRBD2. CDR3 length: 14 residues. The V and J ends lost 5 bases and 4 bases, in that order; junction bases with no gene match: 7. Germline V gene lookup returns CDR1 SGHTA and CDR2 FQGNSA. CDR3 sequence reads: CASSPTGGGYEQYF. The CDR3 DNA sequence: TGTGCCAGCAGCCCAACGGGCGGGGGGTACGAGCAGTACTTC.

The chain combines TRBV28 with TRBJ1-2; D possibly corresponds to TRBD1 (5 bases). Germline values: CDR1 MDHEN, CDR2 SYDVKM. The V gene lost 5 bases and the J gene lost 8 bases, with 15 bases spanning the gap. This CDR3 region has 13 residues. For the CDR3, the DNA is TGTGCCAGCAGTACAGGCCAGGGATGGGGCTACACCTTC. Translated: CASSTGQGWGYTF.

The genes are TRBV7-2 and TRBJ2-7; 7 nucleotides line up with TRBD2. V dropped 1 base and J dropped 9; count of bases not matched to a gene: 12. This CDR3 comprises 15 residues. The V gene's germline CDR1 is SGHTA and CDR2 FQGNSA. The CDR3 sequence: CASSLDGPSGWGQYF. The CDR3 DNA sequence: TGTGCCAGCAGCTTAGATGGGCCTAGCGGATGGGGGCAGTACTTC.

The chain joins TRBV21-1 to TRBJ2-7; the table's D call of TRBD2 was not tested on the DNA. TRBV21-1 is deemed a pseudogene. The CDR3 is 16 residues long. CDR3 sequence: CASSKTLSGRAYEQYF. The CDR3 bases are TGTGCCAGCAGCAAAACGCTTAGCGGGAGGGCCTACGAGCAGTACTTC.

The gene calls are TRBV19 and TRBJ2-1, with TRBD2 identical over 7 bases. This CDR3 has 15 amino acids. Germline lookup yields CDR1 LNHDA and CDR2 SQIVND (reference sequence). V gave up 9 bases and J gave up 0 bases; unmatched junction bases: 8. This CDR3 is CASHSGESSYNEQFF. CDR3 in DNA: TGTGCCAGCCACAGCGGGGAAAGCTCCTACAATGAGCAGTTCTTC.

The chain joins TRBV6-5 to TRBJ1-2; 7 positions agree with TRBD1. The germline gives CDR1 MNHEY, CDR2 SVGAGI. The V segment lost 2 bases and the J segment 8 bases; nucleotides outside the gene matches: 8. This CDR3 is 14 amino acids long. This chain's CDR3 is CASSYTNRGGGYTF. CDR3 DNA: TGTGCCAGCAGTTACACGAACAGGGGAGGCGGCTACACCTTC.

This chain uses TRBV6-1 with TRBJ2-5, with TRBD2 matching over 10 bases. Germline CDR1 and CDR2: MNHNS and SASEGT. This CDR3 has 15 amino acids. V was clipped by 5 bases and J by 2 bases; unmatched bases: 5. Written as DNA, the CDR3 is TGTGCCAGCAGTAAACTAGCGGGGTCACAAGAGACCCAGTACTTC. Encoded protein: CASSKLAGSQETQYF.

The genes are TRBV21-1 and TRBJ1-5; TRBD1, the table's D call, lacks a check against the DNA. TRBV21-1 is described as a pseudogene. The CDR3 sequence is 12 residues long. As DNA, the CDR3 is TGTGCCAGCAGCAACAGGGGCCAGCCCCAGCATTTT. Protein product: CASSNRGQPQHF.

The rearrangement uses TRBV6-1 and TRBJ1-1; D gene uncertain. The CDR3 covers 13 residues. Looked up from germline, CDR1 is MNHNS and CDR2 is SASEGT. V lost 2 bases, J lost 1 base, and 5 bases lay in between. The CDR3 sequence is CASSEHRNTEAFF. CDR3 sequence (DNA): TGTGCCAGCAGTGAACACAGGAACACTGAAGCTTTCTTT.

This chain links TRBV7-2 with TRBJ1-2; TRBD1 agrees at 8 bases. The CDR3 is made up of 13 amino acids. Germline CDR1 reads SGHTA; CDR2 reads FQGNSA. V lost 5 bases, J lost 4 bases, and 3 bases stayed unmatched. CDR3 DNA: TGTGCCAGCAGCCCCACAGGGGGCTATGGCTACACCTTC. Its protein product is CASSPTGGYGYTF.

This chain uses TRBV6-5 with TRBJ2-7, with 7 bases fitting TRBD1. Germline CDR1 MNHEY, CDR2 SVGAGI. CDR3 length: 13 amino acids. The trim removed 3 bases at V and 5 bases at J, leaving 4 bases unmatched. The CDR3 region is CASSYNRGNEQYF. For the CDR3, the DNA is TGTGCCAGCAGTTATAACAGGGGTAACGAGCAGTACTTC.

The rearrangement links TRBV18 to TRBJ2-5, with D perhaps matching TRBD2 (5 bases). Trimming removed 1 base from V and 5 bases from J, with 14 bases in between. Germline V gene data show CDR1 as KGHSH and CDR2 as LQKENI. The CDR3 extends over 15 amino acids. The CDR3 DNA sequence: TGTGCCAGCTCACCACGCACGGCTACGGGGGAGACCCAGTACTTC. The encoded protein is CASSPRTATGETQYF.

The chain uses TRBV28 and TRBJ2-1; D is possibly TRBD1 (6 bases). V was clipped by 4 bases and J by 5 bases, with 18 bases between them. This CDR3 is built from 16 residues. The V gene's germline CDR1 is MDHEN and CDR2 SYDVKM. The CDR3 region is CASSSPGETSDNEQFF. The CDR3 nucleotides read TGTGCCAGCAGTTCCCCAGGGGAGACGAGCGACAATGAGCAGTTCTTC.

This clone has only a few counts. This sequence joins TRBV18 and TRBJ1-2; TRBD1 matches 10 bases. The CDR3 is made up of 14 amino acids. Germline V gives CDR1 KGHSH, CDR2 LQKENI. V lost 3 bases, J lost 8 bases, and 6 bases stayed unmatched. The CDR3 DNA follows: TGTGCCAGCTCACCGGAGGGACAGGGGTCCGGCTACACCTTC. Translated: CASSPEGQGSGYTF.

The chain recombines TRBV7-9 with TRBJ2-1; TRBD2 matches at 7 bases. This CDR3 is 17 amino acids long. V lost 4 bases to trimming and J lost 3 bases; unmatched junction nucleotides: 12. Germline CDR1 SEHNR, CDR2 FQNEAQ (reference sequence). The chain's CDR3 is CASSWGLTGGGYNEQFF. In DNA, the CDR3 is TGTGCCAGCAGCTGGGGCTTAACGGGAGGAGGCTACAATGAGCAGTTCTTC.

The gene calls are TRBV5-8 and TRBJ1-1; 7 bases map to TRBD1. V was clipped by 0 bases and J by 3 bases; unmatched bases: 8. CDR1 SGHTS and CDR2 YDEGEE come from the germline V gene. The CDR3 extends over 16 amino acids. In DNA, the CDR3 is TGTGCCAGCAGCTTGGGGGGAAGGGGGCGGGACACTGAAGCTTTCTTT. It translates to CASSLGGRGRDTEAFF.

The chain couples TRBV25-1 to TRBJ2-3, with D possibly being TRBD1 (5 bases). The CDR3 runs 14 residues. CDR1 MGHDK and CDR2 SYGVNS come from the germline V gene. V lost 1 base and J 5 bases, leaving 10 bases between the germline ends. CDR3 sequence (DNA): TGTGCCAGCAGTGAATGGCAGGGCGAAGATACGCAGTATTTT. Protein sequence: CASSEWQGEDTQYF.

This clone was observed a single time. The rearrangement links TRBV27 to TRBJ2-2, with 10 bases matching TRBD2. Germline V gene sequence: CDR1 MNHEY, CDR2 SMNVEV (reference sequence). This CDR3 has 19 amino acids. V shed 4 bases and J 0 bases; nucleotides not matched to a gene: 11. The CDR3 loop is CASSSIGLADRANTGELFF. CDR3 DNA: TGTGCCAGCAGTTCCATCGGACTAGCGGATCGCGCGAACACCGGGGAGCTGTTTTTT.

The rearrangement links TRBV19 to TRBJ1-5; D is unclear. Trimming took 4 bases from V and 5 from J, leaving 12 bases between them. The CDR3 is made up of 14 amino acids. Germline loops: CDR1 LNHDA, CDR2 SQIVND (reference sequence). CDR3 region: CASSSLAADQPQHF. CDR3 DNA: TGTGCCAGTAGTAGTCTAGCGGCCGATCAGCCCCAGCATTTT.

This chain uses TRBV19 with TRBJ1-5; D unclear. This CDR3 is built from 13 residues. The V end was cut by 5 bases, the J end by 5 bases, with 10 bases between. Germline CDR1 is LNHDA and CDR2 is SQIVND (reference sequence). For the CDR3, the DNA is TGTGCCAGTAGTTGGCAGCTAGATCAGCCCCAGCATTTT. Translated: CASSWQLDQPQHF.

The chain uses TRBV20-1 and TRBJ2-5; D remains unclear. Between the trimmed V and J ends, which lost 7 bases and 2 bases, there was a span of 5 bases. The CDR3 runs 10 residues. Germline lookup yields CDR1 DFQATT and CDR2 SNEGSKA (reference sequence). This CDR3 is CSEQQETQYF. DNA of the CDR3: TGCAGTGAACAGCAAGAGACCCAGTACTTC.